This T cell receptor beta chain was captured in a study of T cell responses to AZD1222 COVID-19 vaccine. The repertoire was sequenced with immunoSEQ multiplex PCR; TCRdb's copy has only in-frame clones and lacks some. Of tens of thousands of clones listed, about 86% are singletons. In regard to this clone: Its antigen is still unknown.

Second doses that came at about 4 or about 12 weeks were put together. CDR1 is LNHDA and CDR2 is SQIVND in the germline V gene (reference sequence). Trimming removed 5 bases from V and 2 bases from J, with 19 bases in between. The CDR3 runs 16 residues. Study conclusions and caveats: Donor demographics were predominantly white British with a female majority; clonal diversity may be underestimated. As reported, nearly half of all spike-specific TCRs target variant regions that are unmutated.

This chain connects TRBV19 to TRBJ2-7; TRBD1 is a possible D gene (6 bases). The starting material was peripheral blood, obtained 28 days after the second AZD1222 dose. This receptor was identified in an adult who received the AZD1222 COVID-19 vaccine. The CDR3 region is CASSPTQGSGAYEQYF. The CDR3 region has the DNA TGTGCCAGTAGTCCAACACAGGGTTCGGGCGCCTACGAGCAGTACTTC.